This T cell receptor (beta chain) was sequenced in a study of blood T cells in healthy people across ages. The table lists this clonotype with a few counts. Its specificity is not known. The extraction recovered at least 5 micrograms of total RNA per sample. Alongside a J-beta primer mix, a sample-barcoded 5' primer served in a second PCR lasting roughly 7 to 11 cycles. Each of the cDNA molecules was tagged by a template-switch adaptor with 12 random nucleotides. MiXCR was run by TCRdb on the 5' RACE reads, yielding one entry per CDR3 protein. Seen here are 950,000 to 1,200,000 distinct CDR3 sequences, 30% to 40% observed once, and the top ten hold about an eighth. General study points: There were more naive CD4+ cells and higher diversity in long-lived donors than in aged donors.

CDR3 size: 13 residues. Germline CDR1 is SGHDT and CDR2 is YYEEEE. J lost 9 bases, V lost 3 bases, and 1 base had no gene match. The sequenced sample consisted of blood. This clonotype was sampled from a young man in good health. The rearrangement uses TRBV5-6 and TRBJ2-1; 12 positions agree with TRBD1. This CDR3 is CASSSGQGAEQFF. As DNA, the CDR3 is TGTGCCAGCAGCTCGGGACAGGGGGCTGAGCAGTTCTTC.